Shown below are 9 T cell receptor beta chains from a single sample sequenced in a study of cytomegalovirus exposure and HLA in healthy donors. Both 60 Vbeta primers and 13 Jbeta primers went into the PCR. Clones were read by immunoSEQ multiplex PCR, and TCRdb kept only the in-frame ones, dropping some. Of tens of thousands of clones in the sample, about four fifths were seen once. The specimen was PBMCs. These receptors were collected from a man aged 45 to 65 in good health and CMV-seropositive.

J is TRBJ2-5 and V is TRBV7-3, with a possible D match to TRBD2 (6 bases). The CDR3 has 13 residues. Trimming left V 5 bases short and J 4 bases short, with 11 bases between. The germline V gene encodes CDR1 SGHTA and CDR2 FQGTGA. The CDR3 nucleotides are TGTGCCAGCAGCCCCCGGGGGAGAGAGACCCAGTACTTC. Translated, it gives CASSPRGRETQYF.

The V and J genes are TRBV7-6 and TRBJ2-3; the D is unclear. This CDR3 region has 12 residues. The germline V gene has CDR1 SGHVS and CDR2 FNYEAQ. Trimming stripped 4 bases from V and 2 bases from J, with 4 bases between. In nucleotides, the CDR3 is TGTGCCAGCAGCTCTTTCACAGATACGCAGTATTTT. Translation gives CASSSFTDTQYF.

For the CDR3, the DNA is TGCAGCGTTGATAGTCGCCAGGGGGTAGGGGAGACCCAGTACTTC. It yields the protein CSVDSRQGVGETQYF. The chain combines TRBV29-1 with TRBJ2-5; 7 bases match TRBD1. Germline V lookup: CDR1 SQVTM, CDR2 ANQGSEA. The CDR3 consists of 15 residues. The ends lost 3 bases at V and 5 bases at J; junction bases unmatched: 12.

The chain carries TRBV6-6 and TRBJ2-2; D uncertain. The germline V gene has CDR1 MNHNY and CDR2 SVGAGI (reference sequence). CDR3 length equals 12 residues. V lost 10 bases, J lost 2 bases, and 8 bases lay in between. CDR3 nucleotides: TGTGCCACCGAGCCAAACACCGGGGAGCTGTTTTTT. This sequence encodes CATEPNTGELFF.

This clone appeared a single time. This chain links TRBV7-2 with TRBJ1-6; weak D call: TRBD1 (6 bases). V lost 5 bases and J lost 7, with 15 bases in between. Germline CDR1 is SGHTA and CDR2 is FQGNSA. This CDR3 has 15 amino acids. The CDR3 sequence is CASSPDRNYNSPLHF. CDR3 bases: TGTGCCAGCAGCCCGGACAGAAATTACAATTCACCCCTCCACTTT.

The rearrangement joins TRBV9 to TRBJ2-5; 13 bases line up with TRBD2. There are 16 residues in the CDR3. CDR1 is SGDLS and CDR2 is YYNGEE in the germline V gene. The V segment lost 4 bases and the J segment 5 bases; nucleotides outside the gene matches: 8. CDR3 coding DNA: TGTGCCAGCAGCATGACTAGCGGGAGGAGTGGGGAGACCCAGTACTTC. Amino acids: CASSMTSGRSGETQYF.

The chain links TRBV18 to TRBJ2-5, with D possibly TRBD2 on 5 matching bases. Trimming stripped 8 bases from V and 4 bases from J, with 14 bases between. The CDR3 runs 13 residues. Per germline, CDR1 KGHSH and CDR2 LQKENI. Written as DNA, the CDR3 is TGTGCCAGCGTGTACGGGGTCGGAGAGACCCAGTACTTC. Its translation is CASVYGVGETQYF. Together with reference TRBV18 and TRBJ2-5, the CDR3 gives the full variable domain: NAGVMQNPRHLVRRRGQEARLRCSPMKGHSHVYWYRQLPEEGLKFMVYLQKENIIDESGMPKERFSAEFPKEGPSILRIQQVVRGDSAAYFCASVYGVGETQYFGPGTRLLVL.

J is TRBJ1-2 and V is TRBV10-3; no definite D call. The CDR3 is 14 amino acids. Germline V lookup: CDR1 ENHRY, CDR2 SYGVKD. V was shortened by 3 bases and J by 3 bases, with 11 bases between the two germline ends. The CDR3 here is CAISELGADYGYTF. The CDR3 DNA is TGTGCCATCAGTGAATTGGGAGCTGACTATGGCTACACCTTC.

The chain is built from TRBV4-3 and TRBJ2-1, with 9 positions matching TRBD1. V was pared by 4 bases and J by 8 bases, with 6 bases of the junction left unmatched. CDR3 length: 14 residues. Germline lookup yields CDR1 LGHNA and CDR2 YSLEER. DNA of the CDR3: TGCGCCAGCAGCCCGGGACAGGGTCGTGATGAGCAGTTCTTC. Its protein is CASSPGQGRDEQFF.